One sample yielded the 14 T cell receptor beta chains listed below, sequenced in a study of T cells after yellow fever vaccination. TCRdb reanalysed the 5' RACE reads using MiXCR and keeps one entry per CDR3 protein. The sample yields a few hundred thousand distinct CDR3 sequences, around 17% seen once. The input for sequencing was PBMCs, taken 4 to 5 days after the first yellow fever vaccination. These receptors were taken from a man aged 18 to 30 who received the YFV17D yellow fever vaccine.

This clonotype was seen a handful of times. V is TRBV6-1 and J is TRBJ2-3; D gene uncertain. CDR1 is MNHNS, CDR2 SASEGT, per germline. Trimming shortened V by 3 bases and J by 2 bases, and 9 bases separated the two germline ends. This CDR3 is built from 14 residues. In DNA form, the CDR3 reads TGTGCCAGCAGTGAGTGGCCAGTCACAGATACGCAGTATTTT. As protein: CASSEWPVTDTQYF.

J is TRBJ2-2 and V is TRBV6-2 or TRBV6-3; 10 bases are shared with TRBD2. The CDR3 extends over 17 amino acids. V trimming: 0 bases; J trimming: 6 bases; junction bases outside the gene matches: 7. Germline V gives CDR1 MNHEY, CDR2 SVGEGT. The CDR3 reads CASSYSRLAGAPGELFF. The CDR3 coding sequence is TGTGCCAGCAGTTACTCGAGGCTAGCGGGGGCCCCCGGGGAGCTGTTTTTT.

The J gene is TRBJ2-1, the V gene TRBV24-1; D may be TRBD1 (5 bases). The CDR3 has 18 residues. Deletions cut 11 bases from V and 3 bases from J, with 28 bases between. Germline-derived CDR1 and CDR2 are KGHDR and SFDVKD. For the CDR3, the DNA is TGTGCCAGATTGGGATGCAGGGAAAAGTCGTGGATCTACAATGAGCAGTTCTTC. Protein sequence: CARLGCREKSWIYNEQFF.

CDR3 in DNA: TGTGCCAGCAGCCCGATGAGGGGGAGGTTGGCAACCGGGGAGCTGTTTTTT. Its translation: CASSPMRGRLATGELFF. V and J are TRBV7-3 and TRBJ2-2; D might be TRBD1 or TRBD2, each matching 6 bases. V lost 5 bases, J lost 5 bases, and 21 bases lay in between. CDR3 length equals 17 residues. CDR1 is SGHTA and CDR2 is FQGTGA in the germline V gene.

The chain employs TRBV4-1 and TRBJ2-7, with 7 bases aligning to TRBD2. The CDR3 covers 14 residues. J gave up 6 bases and V 2 bases, and 7 bases lay outside the gene matches. Germline CDR1 is MGHRA and CDR2 is YSYEKL. CDR3 protein: CASSQIGGSGEQYF. In nucleotides, the CDR3 is TGCGCCAGCAGCCAAATCGGGGGGTCGGGCGAGCAGTACTTC.

As regards this clonotype: This may be a read error: a much more frequent sequence differs by one nucleotide. The chain couples TRBV12-3 or TRBV12-4 to TRBJ2-6, with D possibly matching TRBD1 (5 bases). The CDR3 consists of 14 residues. The CDR3 is CTSSSGPGANVLTF. CDR3 sequence (DNA): TGTACCAGCAGTTCAGGGCCCGGGGCCAACGTCCTGACTTTC.

This clonotype was recorded only once. CDR3: CSVRDGGYYGYTF. CDR3 nucleotide sequence: TGCAGCGTGAGGGACGGGGGGTACTATGGCTACACCTTC. The genes are TRBV20-1 and TRBJ1-2; D may be TRBD1 (5 bases). From germline, CDR1 is DFQATT and CDR2 SNEGSKA (reference sequence). CDR3 length: 13 amino acids.

This clonotype came up a few times. The chain links TRBV4-1 to TRBJ2-1; possibly TRBD2 for D (7 bases). The germline gives CDR1 MGHRA, CDR2 YSYEKL. The CDR3 length is 16 residues. V gave up 4 bases and J gave up 3 bases, with 16 bases separating them. The CDR3 sequence is CASSPTRGANYNEQFF. The DNA of the CDR3 is TGCGCCAGCAGCCCGACACGGGGGGCCAACTACAATGAGCAGTTCTTC.

CDR3 sequence reads: CATSWPSANNEQFF. The CDR3 DNA follows: TGTGCCACCAGTTGGCCTAGCGCAAACAATGAGCAGTTCTTC. The V gene is TRBV24-1, the J gene TRBJ2-1; perhaps TRBD2 as D (6 bases). The V gene's germline CDR1 is KGHDR and CDR2 SFDVKD. The CDR3 covers 14 residues. The V and J ends lost 6 bases and 5 bases respectively, with 13 bases between them.

This clonotype was detected only a few times. This sequence joins TRBV12-3 or TRBV12-4 and TRBJ2-5; the D gene is possibly TRBD2 (7 bases). Trimming stripped 6 bases from V and 4 bases from J, with 12 bases between. The CDR3 runs to 13 residues. The CDR3 sequence is CASRQGGGETQYF. For the CDR3, the DNA is TGTGCCAGCAGACAGGGAGGGGGAGAGACCCAGTACTTC.

The sample holds a few counts of this clonotype. The genes are TRBV2 and TRBJ2-1; no clear D gene. V lost 6 bases and J 0 bases, leaving 15 bases between the germline ends. CDR3 length: 16 residues. In germline, CDR1 is SNHLY, CDR2 FYNNEI. The CDR3 region has the DNA TGTGCCAGCAGCCTACTGGGCGAGAGCTCCTACAATGAGCAGTTCTTC. This gives the protein CASSLLGESSYNEQFF.

In this sample, this clonotype turned up a few times. The V and J genes are TRBV27 and TRBJ2-3, with 8 bases matching TRBD1. CDR3 length equals 14 residues. Germline CDR1 and CDR2: MNHEY and SMNVEV (reference sequence). Losses at the gene ends were 8 bases for V and 5 bases for J; bases not matched to a gene: 9. CDR3 region: CASERGTGGDTQYF. The CDR3 bases are TGTGCCAGCGAAAGGGGCACAGGGGGAGATACGCAGTATTTT.

This clonotype was detected only a few times. The genes are TRBV24-1 and TRBJ1-1, with 8 bases that match TRBD1. V shed 4 bases and J 9 bases; nucleotides not matched to a gene: 6. The V gene's germline CDR1 is KGHDR and CDR2 SFDVKD. The CDR3 has 13 amino acids. In DNA, the CDR3 is TGTGCCACCAGTGAAGGACAGGGATTGCAAGCTTTCTTT. This gives the protein CATSEGQGLQAFF.

This chain connects TRBV5-1 to TRBJ2-7, with a tentative D call TRBD2 (6 bases). Germline assignment: CDR1 SGHRS and CDR2 YFSETQ. The CDR3 length is 15 residues. The V gene lost 0 bases and the J gene lost 4 bases, with 14 bases spanning the gap. The CDR3 region is CASSLGGGGVYEQYV. Here the CDR3 DNA reads TGCGCCAGCAGCTTGGGGGGAGGAGGGGTATACGAGCAGTACGTC.